Listed below are T cell receptor beta chains from one sample, sequenced in a study of cytomegalovirus exposure and HLA in healthy donors. The assay was immunoSEQ multiplex PCR, and TCRdb's table has in-frame clones only and misses some. Here the sample spans some 270,000 clones, 92% being singletons. Sequencing input: PBMCs. The receptors stem from a girl aged 2-10 years in good health and CMV-seronegative. The conserved cysteine and the conserved F or W are not part of the CDR3 here.

J gene | V gene | CDR3 protein
TRBJ1-1 | TRBV18 | ASSQTLQADTEAF
TRBJ1-5 | TRBV28 | ASQWEEGQPQH
TRBJ2-2 | TRBV9 | ASSVPGTGGMGELF
TRBJ2-3 | TRBV30 | AWTGQGTDTQY
TRBJ2-1 | TRBV4-1 | ASSQEVPVDNEQF
TRBJ1-2 | TRBV7-9 | ASSPRGGEGSYGYT
TRBJ2-2 | TRBV2 | ASSEAGTGPTGELF
NA | TRBV5-1 | ASSQTSGVPYEQY
TRBJ1-3 | TRBV5-1 | ASSFNRDSGNTIY
TRBJ1-1 | TRBV7-9 | ASSPPGDLNTEAF
TRBJ2-3 | TRBV19 | ASSTPGLPSTDTQY
TRBJ1-2 | TRBV19 | ASHGGTGRYGYT
TRBJ1-5 | TRBV6-6 | ASSYHRGESNQPQH
TRBJ1-4 | TRBV18 | ASSPRGTNEKLF
TRBJ2-1 | TRBV6-5 | ASSRVAGVNNEQF
TRBJ1-3 | TRBV6-1 | ASSDVMSSGNTIY
TRBJ2-7 | TRBV7-6 | ASSLGGGSSYEQY
TRBJ2-3 | TRBV5-8 | ASSFGVGIEADTQY
TRBJ2-7 | TRBV6-5 | ASSYSGQLSYEQY
TRBJ2-5 | TRBV6-4 | ASLPGTDRYQETQY
TRBJ2-7 | TRBV5-1 | ASSLEAAYEQY
TRBJ2-5 | TRBV9 | ASSVAEETQY
TRBJ2-1 | TRBV6-5 | ASSTRTGEQF
TRBJ1-1 | TRBV19 | ASRPDRGLRNTEAF
TRBJ1-6 | TRBV9 | ASSVGQSSYNSPLH
TRBJ1-2 | TRBV6-1 | ASIGRGYGYT
TRBJ1-1 | TRBV6-4 | ASSMTARPNTEAF
TRBJ2-5 | TRBV5-1 | ASSSGLAGKETQY
TRBJ1-1 | TRBV6-6 | ASSYSKGRVTEAF